Sequencing of this T cell receptor (beta chain) was carried out in a study of blood T cell repertoires in COVID-19. Background on the study: Both acute and convalescent COVID-19 samples were obtained from the United States, Italy and Spain. The analysed material was cDNA or gDNA that came from T cells, B-cell-depleted T cells, or PBMCs.

Seattle participants joined during active infection and were tracked over time. Per the germline V gene, CDR1 is SGHAT and CDR2 is FQNNGV. Trimming stripped 4 bases from V and 0 bases from J, with 15 bases between. This CDR3 has 16 amino acids. Study processing details: Reference gene primer amplification in the assay estimated nucleated cell counts. The repertoire was sequenced with immunoSEQ multiplex PCR; TCRdb's copy has only in-frame clones and lacks some. V and J calls and clone size come straight from that table; D and trimming were deduced from the DNA. The data show roughly 190,000 clones, roughly 94% seen once.

Material for sequencing was peripheral blood. This receptor was obtained from a young man with COVID-19, enrolled during active disease. The chain has TRBV11-2 and TRBJ1-2, with D tentatively TRBD1 (5 bases). Here the CDR3 DNA reads TGTGCCAGCAGCTCCCTGGGGGGGATAGCTAACTATGGCTACACCTTC. This codes for CASSSLGGIANYGYTF.